This record looks at one T cell receptor beta chain sequence and its context. Its antigen has not been determined. One base away there is no much larger clone; base qualities are not given. This specimen belongs to a study of regulatory T cells in long-lasting Graves disease (dated by TCRdb to about 2021). Looking at the study overall: Persistent Graves' disease meant more than 5 years of antithyroid drug treatment with TSH receptor autoantibodies that stayed positive. This study used TCR sequencing and RNA sequencing of peripheral blood to compare persistent Graves' disease patients against newly diagnosed Graves' disease patients. The study was conducted in China and was registered as a clinical trial. A total of roughly 35 samples were covered by TCR sequencing, comprising 13 persistent and around 20 newly diagnosed Graves' disease patients. Persistent Graves' disease patients in the clinical cohort had taken antithyroid drugs for roughly ten years on average. Here is what the overall study found, with its caveats: Preferential use of TRBV28, TRBJ1-2 and TRBJ2-5 was observed in persistent disease, whereas TRBV20-1 and TRBJ2-1 were favored in newly diagnosed disease. Only the TCR beta chain was sequenced and analyzed. Persistent patients shared more public clonotypes among themselves (roughly 2,700) than newly diagnosed patients did (more than 950). Peripheral blood alone was examined, since thyroid tissue, which constituted the primary lesion, could not be accessed. As a limitation, the authors acknowledged that the small sample size may reduce accuracy. Lower TCR Shannon entropy and fewer highly expanded clones were observed in persistent Graves' disease patients than in newly diagnosed patients, which suggested clonal expansion.

To prepare the library, multiplex PCR was applied. TCRdb names Illumina HiSeq 4000 as the instrument used. CDR3 regions were amplified by Arm-PCR with iRepertoire HTBI primers to construct TCR beta libraries. Before sequencing, the PCR products underwent gel purification. For the original study's pipeline: Gene usage analysis of CDR3 amino acid clonotypes relied on the approximately 68 TRBV and 14 TRBJ segments identified across samples. COPE and FqMerger were used to merge filtered high-quality paired reads into contigs. BLAST was used to align contigs to IMGT TRBV, TRBD and TRBJ reference genes, and CDR3 was defined according to IMGT. Any clonotype with a frequency above 0.1% was classified as a highly expanded clone. Repertoire diversity was measured by Shannon entropy, and V-J evenness by the Gini coefficient. Public clonotypes were defined as clonotypes shared by more than one individual. TCRdb itself trimmed the public reads at Q25 with fastp, ran MiXCR and retained productive beta chains. Records with the same CDR3 protein are collapsed into one entry carrying the most frequent genes and DNA. The V and J calls follow TCRdb's processing rather than the paper's. Here the sample has roughly 450,000 distinct CDR3 sequences; 23% occur a single time. The leading ten clones occupy about a quarter of the sample.

The time point tag for this specimen amounts to: persistent/refractory GD, antithyroid drugs over 5 years with positive TRAb. RNA was extracted from PBMCs in TRIzol for both TCR sequencing and RNA sequencing. The diagnosis of Graves' disease followed American Thyroid Association guidelines. Patients for the study were recruited at an endocrinology department in Xi'an, China. Each patient gave roughly 10 milliliters of peripheral blood, collected in an EDTA anticoagulant tube. Ficoll Paque Plus density gradient separation was used to isolate PBMCs, and no additional T cell sorting was done. An Agilent 2100 Bioanalyzer and agarose gel were used to assess RNA quality, and a NanoDrop 2000 was used to measure RNA concentration. Unmatched junction bases come to 6, with V trimmed by 8 bases and J by 5 bases. Counted from cysteine to phenylalanine, this CDR3 has 14 amino acids. Only the CDR3 part of the read is kept: 42 bases, read in frame from the first base. Looking up the germline V gene yields CDR1 MNHNS and CDR2 SASEGT.

This TCR derives from a female donor with Graves disease. Here the sequenced sample was peripheral blood mononuclear cells (PBMCs), taken when the disease was refractory, from a patient treated with antithyroid drugs. The chain couples TRBV6-1 to TRBJ2-3, and TRBD2 aligns with 11 junction nucleotides. The CDR3 loop reads CASSTSGIVDTQYF. The nucleotide sequence is TGTGCCAGCTCGACTAGCGGGATTGTAGATACGCAGTATTTT.